This T cell receptor beta chain was recovered during a study of T cells in Graves' hyperthyroidism and ophthalmopathy. Study-level background: Before treatment of any kind, peripheral blood was taken at initial diagnosis.

The length of the CDR3 is 16 residues. CDR1 and CDR2 (germline): SGDLS, YYNGEE. Between the trimmed V and J ends, which lost 4 bases and 4 bases, there was a span of 18 bases. Graves' hyperthyroidism without ophthalmopathy progression within 18 months was termed stable. Exclusions: uncontrolled infection, other autoimmune disease, pregnancy, lactation. Each diagnosis drew on symptoms, thyroxine, TRAb, thyroid ultrasound and orbital computed tomography findings. From RNA transcripts, TCR beta CDR3 regions were amplified. A set of HTBI primers served as the primers for a first-round RT-PCR of the TCR CDR3. TCRdb itself ran the multiplex PCR reads through MiXCR, one entry per CDR3 protein. The table shows roughly 420,000 distinct CDR3 sequences, with 15% to 18% occurring only once.

Sequencing used blood. This clonotype was sampled from a woman aged 18-29 years with Graves' hyperthyroidism. V gene TRBV9 combines with J gene TRBJ1-3; D uncertain. The CDR3 bases are TGTGCCAGCAGCCCCCGGGCACGCGTCTGGGGAAACACCATATATTTT. Translation gives CASSPRARVWGNTIYF.